The T cell receptor (beta chain) under discussion was sequenced for a study of T cell responses to AZD1222 COVID-19 vaccine. Repertoires were generated with immunoSEQ multiplex PCR, while TCRdb's copy carries only in-frame clones and drops some. This sample yields 40,000 to 50,000 clones, of which 88% are seen a single time; about 25% belongs to the top ten. The TCR comes from an adult who received the AZD1222 COVID-19 vaccine. Here the sequenced sample was peripheral blood, taken 28 days after the second AZD1222 dose.

The DNA of the CDR3 is TGCGCCAGCAGCTCCGGGCACCGGGACACCTACGAGCAGTACTTC. Protein sequence: CASSSGHRDTYEQYF. V and J are TRBV5-1 and TRBJ2-7; tentative D call: TRBD1 (6 bases). CDR3 length equals 15 residues. CDR1 and CDR2 (germline): SGHRS, YFSETQ. Trimming stripped 3 bases from V and 2 bases from J, with 15 bases between.